This TCR beta chain was recovered during a study of Graves' ophthalmopathy and Graves' hyperthyroidism (dated by TCRdb to 2016 to 2019). Concerning the study at large: Stable hyperthyroidism was defined as no progression to ophthalmopathy within 18 months of follow-up. To tell Graves' ophthalmopathy apart from Graves' hyperthyroidism, and to predict which patients would progress to ophthalmopathy, the study relied on TCR beta repertoire signatures. In total, 135 blood samples were TCR-sequenced: fewer than 50 ophthalmopathy, roughly 77 hyperthyroidism and approximately 17 hyperthyroidism-to-ophthalmopathy patients. To explore V-J signatures distinguishing ophthalmopathy from hyperthyroidism, a discovery set of roughly 98 patients (roughly 44 ophthalmopathy, some 57 stable hyperthyroidism) was enrolled. The independent validation cohort included 20 or so hyperthyroidism patients plus 17 patients who later progressed from hyperthyroidism to ophthalmopathy. In about six hyperthyroidism patients, the T-cell repertoire of thyroid tissue was compared with the T-cell repertoire of blood. Following sampling, methimazole starting at 30 mg daily was administered to hyperthyroidism patients, and high-dose intravenous methylprednisolone was administered to ophthalmopathy patients.

Patients with hyperthyroidism were aged 18 to 65 years, had been newly diagnosed, and had a disease duration of less than 2 months. Anyone with other autoimmune diseases, uncontrolled infections, pregnancy or lactation was excluded from the study. Clinical symptoms, serum thyroxine, TRAb, thyroid ultrasound and orbital computed tomography formed the basis of the diagnosis. Trizol reagent was used to extract the total RNA, and its quality was then checked on an Agilent 2100 Bioanalyzer. General findings and caveats noted by the study authors: In validation, the model predicted ophthalmopathy progression with 70.59% sensitivity and approximately 72% specificity; about a dozen predicted patients were CT-confirmed with GO in a median of approximately 6.5 months. Most expanded thyroid clonotypes with frequency above 0.001 were also detected in blood, suggesting blood repertoires may reflect the thyroid immune response. No statistical method was used to set the sample size in advance, and the investigators knew which group each participant was assigned to. Ophthalmopathy was separated from stable hyperthyroidism by the 13-signature model with 87.88% sensitivity and about 83% specificity in cross-validation and with 80%/75% in the test set.

For repertoire sequencing, TCR beta CDR3 regions were amplified from RNA transcripts. The first round of RT-PCR was done with HTBI primers and the Qiagen OneStep RT-PCR kit, and was followed by a second round of multiplex PCR, then size selection and purification. The libraries underwent paired-end sequencing with 100 bp reads on an Illumina HiSeq2000. The study's own analysis went as follows. Reads were processed with SOAPnuke, discarding reads with adapters, uncalled bases, mean Phred below 15, or no exact constant-primer or identifier match. COPE v1.2.5 was used to merge the high-quality paired reads. Each unique nucleotide sequence was defined as a clonotype, and clonotypes were aligned to IMGT TRB V, D and J references with MiTCR v1.1. Only V-J combinations with frequency above 0.0001 were analysed, covering around 99% of repertoires. For each V-J combination, a TCR clonal expansion and chaos score was defined as the ratio of F50 clonal expansion to chaos observed in the TCRdist matrix. Welch's t-statistics and random forest were used to reduce features to over ten V-J combinations, which were fed into a naive Bayes classifier. Thyroid-blood repertoire similarity was quantified with the Morisita-Horn index. TCRdb reprocessed the public reads (quality trimming at Q25 with fastp, clone calling with MiXCR) and kept in-frame beta chains. Every entry covers one CDR3 protein and lists the most common genes and DNA from its rows. The V and J calls follow TCRdb's processing rather than the paper's. Here the sample has about 1.2 million distinct CDR3 sequences; approximately 35% occur a single time. The ten biggest clones cover 11% of the sample.

This clonotype was counted between two and nine times. Its binding antigen is unknown. No per-base quality is available; no much larger clone lies one base away. Sequencing was done on a sample of peripheral blood or thyroid tissue (not recorded which). This receptor was taken from an adult man with Graves' hyperthyroidism.

The CDR3 protein sequence reads: CATDLGGTEAFF. The DNA sequence reads TGTGCCACCGACCTCGGGGGCACTGAAGCTTTCTTT. This chain joins TRBV5-4 to TRBJ1-1, with a tentative D gene TRBD1 over 5 matching bases. From the cysteine through the phenylalanine, the CDR3 covers 12 amino acids. Only CDR3 DNA is held: 36 bases, read in frame from base 1. From the germline V gene (reference sequence), CDR1 is SGHNT and CDR2 is YYREEE. V gives up 9 bases and J gives up 4 bases, and the segment between their germline ends measures 13 bases.